This TCR beta chain emerged from a study of blood T cell repertoires in COVID-19. Turning to the study itself: Specimens from acute and convalescent COVID-19 originated in the United States, Italy and Spain. PBMCs, B-cell-depleted T cells, or T cells were the source of the cDNA or gDNA that made up the material.

Per the original data handling: Estimation of nucleated cell counts was performed using reference gene primer amplification. This table comes from immunoSEQ multiplex PCR, and its TCRdb copy is limited to in-frame clones, with some not included. V and J calls and clone size are those listed in that table; D and trimming were worked out from the DNA. The sample includes over 250,000 clones, around 91% seen only once; the top ten take around 13%. The origin of this receptor is a woman between 55 and 75 years old with acute or convalescent COVID-19. Sequencing was performed on peripheral blood.

Here the CDR3 reads CASSSPLGRGLNTGELFF. DNA for the CDR3: TGTGCCAGCAGTTCTCCTCTGGGGCGGGGGCTGAACACCGGGGAGCTGTTTTTT. The J gene is TRBJ2-2, the V gene TRBV28, with D perhaps matching TRBD2 (7 bases). Per germline, CDR1 MDHEN and CDR2 SYDVKM. The CDR3 length is 18 residues. Trimming shortened V by 4 bases and J by 1 base, and 19 bases separated the two germline ends.